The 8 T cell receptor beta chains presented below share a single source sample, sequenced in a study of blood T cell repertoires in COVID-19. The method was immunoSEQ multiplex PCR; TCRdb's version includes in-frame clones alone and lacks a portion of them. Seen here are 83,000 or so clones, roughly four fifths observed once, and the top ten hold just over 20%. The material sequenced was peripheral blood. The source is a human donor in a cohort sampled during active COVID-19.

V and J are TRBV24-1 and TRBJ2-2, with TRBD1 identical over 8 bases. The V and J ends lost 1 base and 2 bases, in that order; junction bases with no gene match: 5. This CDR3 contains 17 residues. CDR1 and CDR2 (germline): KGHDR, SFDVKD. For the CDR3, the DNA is TGTGCCACCAGTGATTTTGTTGGGACAGGTAACACCGGGGAGCTGTTTTTT. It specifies CATSDFVGTGNTGELFF.

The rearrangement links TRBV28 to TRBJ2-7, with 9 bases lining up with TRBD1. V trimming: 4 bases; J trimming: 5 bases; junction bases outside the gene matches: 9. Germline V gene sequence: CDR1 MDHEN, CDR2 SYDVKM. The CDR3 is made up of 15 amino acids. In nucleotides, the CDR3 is TGTGCCAGCAGTTCCTCCGGGACAGGGTTCCACGAGCAGTACTTC. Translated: CASSSSGTGFHEQYF. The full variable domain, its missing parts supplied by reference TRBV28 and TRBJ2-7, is DVKVTQSSRYLVKRTGEKVFLECVQDMDHENMFWYRQDPGLGLRLIYFSYDVKMKEKGDIPEGYSVSREKKERFSLILESASTNQTSMYLCASSSSGTGFHEQYFGPGTRLTVT.

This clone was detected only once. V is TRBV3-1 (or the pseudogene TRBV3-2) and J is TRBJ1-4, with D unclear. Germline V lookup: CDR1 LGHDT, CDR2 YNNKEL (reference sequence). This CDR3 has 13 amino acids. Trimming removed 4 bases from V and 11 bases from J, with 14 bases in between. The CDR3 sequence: CASSRDGFHKLFF. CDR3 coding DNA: TGTGCCAGCAGCCGAGACGGTTTCCATAAACTGTTTTTT.

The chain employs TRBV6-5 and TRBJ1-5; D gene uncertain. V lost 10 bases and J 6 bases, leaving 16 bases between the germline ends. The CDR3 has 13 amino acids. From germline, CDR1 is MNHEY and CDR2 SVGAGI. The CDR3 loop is CAISERAGQPQHF. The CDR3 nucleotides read TGTGCCATCTCTGAGAGGGCCGGTCAGCCCCAGCATTTT.

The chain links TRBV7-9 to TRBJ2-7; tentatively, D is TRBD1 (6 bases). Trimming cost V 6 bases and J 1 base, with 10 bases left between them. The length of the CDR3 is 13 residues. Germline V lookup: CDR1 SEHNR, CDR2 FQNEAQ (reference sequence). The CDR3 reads CASRPTGSYEQYF. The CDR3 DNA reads TGTGCCAGCAGGCCCACAGGGTCCTACGAGCAGTACTTC.

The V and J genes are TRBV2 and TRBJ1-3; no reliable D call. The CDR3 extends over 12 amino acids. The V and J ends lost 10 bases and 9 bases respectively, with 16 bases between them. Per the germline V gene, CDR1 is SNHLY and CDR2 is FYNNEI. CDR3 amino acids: CATRKSGGTIYF. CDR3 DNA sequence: TGTGCCACCAGAAAGTCCGGAGGCACCATATATTTT.

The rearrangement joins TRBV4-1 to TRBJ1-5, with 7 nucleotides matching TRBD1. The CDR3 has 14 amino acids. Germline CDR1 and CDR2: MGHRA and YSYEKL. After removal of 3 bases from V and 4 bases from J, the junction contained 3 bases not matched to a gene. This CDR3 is CASSHPTGNQPQHF. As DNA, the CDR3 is TGCGCCAGCAGCCATCCGACAGGGAATCAGCCCCAGCATTTT.

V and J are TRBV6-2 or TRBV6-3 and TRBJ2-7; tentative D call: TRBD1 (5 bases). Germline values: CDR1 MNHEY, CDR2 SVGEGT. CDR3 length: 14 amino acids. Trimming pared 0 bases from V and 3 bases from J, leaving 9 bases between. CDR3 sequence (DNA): TGTGCCAGCAGTTACTCGAGGCAGGGCTACGAGCAGTACTTC. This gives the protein CASSYSRQGYEQYF.